This is a list of T cell receptor beta chains from one sample in a study of a mutant IDH1 vaccine in newly diagnosed glioma. Produced via immunoSEQ multiplex PCR; TCRdb's table is partial and in-frame only. The data hold 50,000 to 70,000 clones, with around 82% observed a single time. The antigens these receptors bind are not known. The sequences come from PBMCs, collected from a glioma patient whose treatment included an IDH1 peptide vaccine. All receptors come from a man younger than 35 with glioma. The CDR3 runs from the conserved cysteine through the conserved F or W. D genes are given only for firm matches. Part of the rows lack a size; the others show once, few, many or a class for expanded clones.

V gene: TRBV19; D gene: -; clone size: -; J gene: TRBJ2-3; CDR3 protein: CATSPRQAVNTDTQYF; CDR3 DNA: TGTGCCACCTCACCAAGACAGGCCGTTAACACAGATACGCAGTATTTT
V gene: TRBV7-9; D gene: TRBD2; clone size: -; J gene: TRBJ2-1; CDR3 protein: CASSSGTSGDNEQFF; CDR3 DNA: TGTGCCAGCAGCTCTGGGACTAGCGGGGATAATGAGCAGTTCTTC
V gene: TRBV19; D gene: -; clone size: -; J gene: TRBJ1-4; CDR3 protein: CASSSHRGGPGEKLFF; CDR3 DNA: TGTGCCAGTAGTAGTCACAGAGGAGGGCCGGGTGAAAAACTGTTTTTT
V gene: TRBV4-3; D gene: -; clone size: once; J gene: TRBJ2-2; CDR3 protein: CASSQDERGSGGELFF; CDR3 DNA: TGCGCCAGCAGCCAAGATGAGAGGGGGTCGGGTGGGGAGCTGTTTTTT
V gene: TRBV5-8; D gene: -; clone size: -; J gene: TRBJ2-7; CDR3 protein: CASSLGQSHEQYF; CDR3 DNA: TGTGCCAGCAGCTTGGGGCAGTCCCACGAGCAGTACTTC
V gene: TRBV27; D gene: -; clone size: once; J gene: TRBJ2-3; CDR3 protein: CASSFPHHPDTQYF; CDR3 DNA: TGTGCCAGCAGTTTTCCCCACCACCCAGATACGCAGTATTTT
V gene: TRBV6-6; D gene: -; clone size: once; J gene: TRBJ1-1; CDR3 protein: CASSYPSGDTEAFF; CDR3 DNA: TGTGCCAGCAGTTACCCCTCCGGCGACACTGAAGCTTTCTTT
V gene: TRBV5-1; D gene: TRBD2; clone size: -; J gene: TRBJ2-5; CDR3 protein: CASSLLDIAGKETQYF; CDR3 DNA: TGCGCCAGCAGCTTGCTTGACATAGCGGGCAAAGAGACCCAGTACTTC
V gene: TRBV27; D gene: -; clone size: -; J gene: TRBJ1-1; CDR3 protein: CASSLGQALMNTEAFF; CDR3 DNA: TGTGCCAGCAGTTTAGGGCAGGCCCTAATGAACACTGAAGCTTTCTTT
V gene: TRBV29-1; D gene: -; clone size: -; J gene: TRBJ2-1; CDR3 protein: CSVFAAPWGVNTEQFF; CDR3 DNA: TGCAGCGTTTTCGCGGCCCCTTGGGGGGTTAATACTGAGCAGTTCTTC
V gene: TRBV5-5; D gene: -; clone size: -; J gene: TRBJ2-3; CDR3 protein: CASSFRETDTQYF; CDR3 DNA: TGTGCCAGCAGCTTCAGGGAGACAGATACGCAGTATTTT
V gene: TRBV4-3; D gene: -; clone size: -; J gene: TRBJ2-1; CDR3 protein: CASSEYLAPHEQFF; CDR3 DNA: TGCGCCAGCAGCGAGTACTTGGCCCCCCATGAGCAGTTCTTC
V gene: TRBV4-1; D gene: -; clone size: -; J gene: TRBJ2-3; CDR3 protein: CASSPPGTSTDTQYF; CDR3 DNA: TGCGCCAGCAGCCCCCCGGGGACAAGCACAGATACGCAGTATTTT
V gene: TRBV6-4; D gene: -; clone size: -; J gene: TRBJ2-2; CDR3 protein: CASSDSRAGELFF; CDR3 DNA: TGTGCCAGCAGTGACTCCCGTGCCGGGGAGCTGTTTTTT
V gene: TRBV6-5; D gene: -; clone size: -; J gene: TRBJ1-1; CDR3 protein: CASSYSARVTEAFF; CDR3 DNA: TGTGCCAGCAGTTACTCAGCCAGGGTGACTGAAGCTTTCTTT
V gene: TRBV15; D gene: TRBD2; clone size: -; J gene: TRBJ2-7; CDR3 protein: CATSRGREVSSYEQYF; CDR3 DNA: TGTGCCACCAGCAGAGGCCGGGAGGTGAGCTCCTACGAGCAGTACTTC
V gene: TRBV13; D gene: TRBD2; clone size: -; J gene: TRBJ2-3; CDR3 protein: CASSSTSGIYTQYF; CDR3 DNA: TGTGCCAGCAGCTCCACTAGCGGGATTTATACGCAGTATTTT